The sequence of this TCR beta chain was determined in a study of blood T cell repertoires in COVID-19. This CDR3 is 12 amino acids long. V lost 4 bases to trimming and J lost 8 bases, with 12 bases between them. From germline, CDR1 is SGHNT and CDR2 YYREEE (reference sequence). Assay: immunoSEQ multiplex PCR; the TCRdb copy retains only in-frame clones and omits some. Of 300,000 or so clones listed, approximately 87% are singletons. Specimen: peripheral blood. The clonotype comes from a woman in her twenties or thirties with COVID-19, enrolled during active disease. V usage is TRBV5-4 and J usage is TRBJ1-2, with a possible D match to TRBD1 (6 bases). The CDR3 spells CASSRTVGGYTF. In DNA form, the CDR3 reads TGTGCCAGCAGCCGGACAGTGGGGGGCTACACCTTC.